Presented here are 8 T cell receptor beta chains from one specimen sequenced in a study of blood T cell repertoires in COVID-19. TCRdb keeps only in-frame clones here, not all; method: immunoSEQ multiplex PCR. The table has about 300,000 clones, just under 90% seen once. Material for sequencing was peripheral blood. These receptors came from a woman aged 25 to 39 with COVID-19, enrolled during active disease.

The chain uses TRBV29-1 and TRBJ1-4; 7 nucleotides agree with TRBD1. This CDR3 has 15 amino acids. The V gene's germline CDR1 is SQVTM and CDR2 ANQGSEA. Trimming removed 7 bases from V and 3 bases from J; junction bases left unmatched: 11. The DNA for the CDR3 is TGCAGCGCCAGGGACAGCGGCAGCCCTAATGAAAAACTGTTTTTT. This translates into CSARDSGSPNEKLFF.

The V call is TRBV2, the J call TRBJ1-1; perhaps TRBD1 as D (5 bases). The germline V and J ends were trimmed by 2 bases and 8 bases, with 12 bases remaining between them. The CDR3 has 13 amino acids. In germline, CDR1 is SNHLY, CDR2 FYNNEI. The chain's CDR3 is CASSEWGRREAFF. DNA of the CDR3: TGTGCCAGCAGTGAATGGGGCAGGAGAGAAGCTTTCTTT.

V is TRBV6-4 and J is TRBJ2-5; 9 positions agree with TRBD2. The V and J ends lost 4 bases and 5 bases, in that order; junction bases with no gene match: 8. From germline, CDR1 is MRHNA and CDR2 SNTAGT. CDR3 length equals 15 residues. The CDR3 bases are TGTGCCAGCAGTGGGCTAGCGGGGACGGGGGAGACCCAGTACTTC. Its translation: CASSGLAGTGETQYF.

The chain joins TRBV18 to TRBJ2-2; TRBD1 matches at 8 bases. The CDR3 spans 16 residues. Germline CDR1 and CDR2: KGHSH and LQKENI. V trimming: 2 bases; J trimming: 1 base; junction bases outside the gene matches: 3. This chain's CDR3 is CASSPTGQVNTGELFF. The DNA for the CDR3 is TGTGCCAGCTCACCAACGGGACAGGTGAACACCGGGGAGCTGTTTTTT.

This rearrangement joins TRBV4-1 to TRBJ1-2; 7 nucleotides line up with TRBD1. This CDR3 has 19 amino acids. V was clipped by 1 base and J by 1 base; unmatched bases: 15. Germline V gene sequence: CDR1 MGHRA, CDR2 YSYEKL. CDR3 bases: TGCGCCAGCAGCCAAGTCATAAAAGGGAGGACAGGCGATAACTATGGCTACACCTTC. It translates to CASSQVIKGRTGDNYGYTF.

This rearrangement joins TRBV28 to TRBJ2-1; D gene uncertain. Trimming cost V 3 bases and J 5 bases, with 11 bases left between them. In germline, CDR1 is MDHEN, CDR2 SYDVKM. The CDR3 consists of 14 residues. The CDR3 is CASSFLRTDNEQFF. Here the CDR3 DNA reads TGTGCCAGCAGTTTCCTCAGAACAGACAATGAGCAGTTCTTC.

The chain is built from TRBV6-6 and TRBJ2-1; perhaps TRBD2 as D (6 bases). Trimming removed 5 bases at V and 3 bases at J, with 14 bases between. The length of the CDR3 is 15 residues. Looked up from germline, CDR1 is MNHNY and CDR2 is SVGAGI (reference sequence). The DNA for the CDR3 is TGTGCCAGCAGTCTCAGCGGGTTATACTACAATGAGCAGTTCTTC. This translates into CASSLSGLYYNEQFF.

The V call is TRBV7-3, the J call TRBJ1-5; 7 nucleotides match TRBD1. Germline CDR1 SGHTA, CDR2 FQGTGA. V was clipped by 1 base and J by 2 bases; unmatched bases: 2. The length of the CDR3 is 15 residues. Written as DNA, the CDR3 is TGTGCCAGCAGCTTAATTGGGACAGGCAATCAGCCCCAGCATTTT. The encoded protein is CASSLIGTGNQPQHF.